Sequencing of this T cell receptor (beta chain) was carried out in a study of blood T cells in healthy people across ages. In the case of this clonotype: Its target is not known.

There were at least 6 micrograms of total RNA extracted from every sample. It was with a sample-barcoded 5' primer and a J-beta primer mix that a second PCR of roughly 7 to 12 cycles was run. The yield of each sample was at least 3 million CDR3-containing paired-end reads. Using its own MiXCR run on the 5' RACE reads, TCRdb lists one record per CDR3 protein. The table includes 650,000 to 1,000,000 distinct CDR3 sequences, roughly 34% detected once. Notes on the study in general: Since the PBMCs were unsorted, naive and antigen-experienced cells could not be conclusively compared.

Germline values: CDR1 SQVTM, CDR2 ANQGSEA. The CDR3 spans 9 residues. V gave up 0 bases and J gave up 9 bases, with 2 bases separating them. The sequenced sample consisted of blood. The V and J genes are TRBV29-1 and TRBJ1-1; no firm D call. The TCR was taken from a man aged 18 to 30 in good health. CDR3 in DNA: TGCAGCGTTGAAGATCAAGCTTTCTTT. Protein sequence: CSVEDQAFF. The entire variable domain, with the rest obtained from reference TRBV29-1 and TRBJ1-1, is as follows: SAVISQKPSRDICQRGTSLTIQCQVDSQVTMMFWYRQQPGQSLTLIATANQGSEATYESGFVIDKFPISRPNLTFSTLTVSNMSPEDSSIYLCSVEDQAFFGQGTRLTVV.